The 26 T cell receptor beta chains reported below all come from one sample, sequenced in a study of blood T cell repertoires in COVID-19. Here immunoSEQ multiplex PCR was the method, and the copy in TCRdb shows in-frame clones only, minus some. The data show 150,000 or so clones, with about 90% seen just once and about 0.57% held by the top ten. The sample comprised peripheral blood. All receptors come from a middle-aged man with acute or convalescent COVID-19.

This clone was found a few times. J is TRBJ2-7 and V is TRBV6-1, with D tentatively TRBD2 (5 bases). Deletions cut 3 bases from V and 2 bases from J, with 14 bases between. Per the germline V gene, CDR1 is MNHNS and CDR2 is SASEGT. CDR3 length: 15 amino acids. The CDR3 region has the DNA TGTGCCAGCAGTGACCCGCTTGGAGGAACCTACGAGCAGTACTTC. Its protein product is CASSDPLGGTYEQYF.

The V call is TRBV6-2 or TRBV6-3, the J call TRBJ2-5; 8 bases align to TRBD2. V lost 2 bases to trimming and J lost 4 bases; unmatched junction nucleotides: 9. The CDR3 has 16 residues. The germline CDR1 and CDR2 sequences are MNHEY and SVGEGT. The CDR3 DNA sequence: TGTGCCAGCAGTTACGCGAGGATCGGGAGGGGAGAGACCCAGTACTTC. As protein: CASSYARIGRGETQYF.

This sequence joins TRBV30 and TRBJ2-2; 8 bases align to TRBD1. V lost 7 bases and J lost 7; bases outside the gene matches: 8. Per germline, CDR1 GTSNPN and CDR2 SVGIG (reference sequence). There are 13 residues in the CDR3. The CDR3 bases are TGTGCCTTCTCAGGGGGCATAGGCGGGGAGCTGTTTTTT. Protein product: CAFSGGIGGELFF. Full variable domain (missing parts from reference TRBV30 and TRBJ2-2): SQTIHQWPATLVQPVGSPLSLECTVEGTSNPNLYWYRQAAGRGLQLLFYSVGIGQISSEVPQNLSASRPQDRQFILSSKKLLLSDSGFYLCAFSGGIGGELFFGEGSRLTVL.

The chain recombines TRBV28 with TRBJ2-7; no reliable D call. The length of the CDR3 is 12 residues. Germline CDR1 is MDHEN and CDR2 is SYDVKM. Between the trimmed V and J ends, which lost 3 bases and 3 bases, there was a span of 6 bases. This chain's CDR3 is CASSFIVYEQYV. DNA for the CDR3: TGTGCCAGCAGTTTTATTGTCTACGAGCAGTACGTC.

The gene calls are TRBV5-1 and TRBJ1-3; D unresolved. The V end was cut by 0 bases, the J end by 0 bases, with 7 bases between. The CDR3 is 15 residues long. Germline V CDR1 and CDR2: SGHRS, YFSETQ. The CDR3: CASSLGGSSGNTIYF. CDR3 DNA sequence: TGCGCCAGCAGCTTGGGCGGGTCCTCTGGAAACACCATATATTTT.

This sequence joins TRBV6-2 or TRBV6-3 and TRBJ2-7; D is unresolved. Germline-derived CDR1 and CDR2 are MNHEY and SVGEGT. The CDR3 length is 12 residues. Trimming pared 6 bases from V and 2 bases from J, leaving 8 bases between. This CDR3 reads CASSPTTYEQYV. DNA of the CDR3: TGTGCCAGCAGCCCTACAACCTACGAGCAGTACGTC.

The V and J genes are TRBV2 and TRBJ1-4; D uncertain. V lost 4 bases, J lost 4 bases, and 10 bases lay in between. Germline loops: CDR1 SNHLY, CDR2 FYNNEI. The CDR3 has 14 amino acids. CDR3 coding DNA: TGTGCCAGCAGTGGTTCGGAGCTTAATGAAAAACTGTTTTTT. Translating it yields CASSGSELNEKLFF. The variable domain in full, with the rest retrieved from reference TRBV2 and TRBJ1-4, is EPEVTQTPSHQVTQMGQEVILRCVPISNHLYFYWYRQILGQKVEFLVSFYNNEISEKSEIFDDQFSVERPDGSNFTLKIRSTKLEDSAMYFCASSGSELNEKLFFGSGTQLSVL.

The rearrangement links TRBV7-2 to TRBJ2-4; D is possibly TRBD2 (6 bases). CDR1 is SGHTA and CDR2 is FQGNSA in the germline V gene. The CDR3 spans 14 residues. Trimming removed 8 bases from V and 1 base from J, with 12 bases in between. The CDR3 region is CASGAGPAKNIQYF. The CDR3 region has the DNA TGTGCCAGCGGGGCGGGGCCGGCCAAAAACATTCAGTACTTC.

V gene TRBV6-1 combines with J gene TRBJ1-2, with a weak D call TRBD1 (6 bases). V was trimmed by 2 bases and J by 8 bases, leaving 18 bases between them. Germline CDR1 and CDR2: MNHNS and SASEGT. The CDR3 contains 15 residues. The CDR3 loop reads CASSEPSTGSYGYTF. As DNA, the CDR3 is TGTGCCAGCAGTGAACCATCCACAGGGTCGTACGGCTACACCTTC.

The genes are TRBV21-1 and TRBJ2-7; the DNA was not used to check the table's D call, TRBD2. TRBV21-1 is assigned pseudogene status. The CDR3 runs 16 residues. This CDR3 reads CASKKPGGSKFYEQYF. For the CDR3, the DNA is TGTGCCAGCAAAAAACCGGGAGGATCCAAGTTCTACGAGCAGTACTTC.

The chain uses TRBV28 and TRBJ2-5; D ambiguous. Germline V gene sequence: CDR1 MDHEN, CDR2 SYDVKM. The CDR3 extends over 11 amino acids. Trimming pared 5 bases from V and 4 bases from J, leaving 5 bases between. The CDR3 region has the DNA TGTGCCAGCAGTGGCACAGAGACCCAGTACTTC. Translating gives CASSGTETQYF.

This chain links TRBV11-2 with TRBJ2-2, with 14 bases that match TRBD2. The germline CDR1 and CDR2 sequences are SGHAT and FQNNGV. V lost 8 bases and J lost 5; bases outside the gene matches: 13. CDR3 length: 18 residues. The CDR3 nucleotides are TGTGCCAGCTTCGTCCCCGGGACTAGCGGGAGAAAGACCGGGGAGCTGTTTTTT. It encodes CASFVPGTSGRKTGELFF. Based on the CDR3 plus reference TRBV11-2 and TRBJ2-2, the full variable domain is EAGVAQSPRYKIIEKRQSVAFWCNPISGHATLYWYQQILGQGPKLLIQFQNNGVVDDSQLPKDRFSAERLKGVDSTLKIQPAKLEDSAVYLCASFVPGTSGRKTGELFFGEGSRLTVL.

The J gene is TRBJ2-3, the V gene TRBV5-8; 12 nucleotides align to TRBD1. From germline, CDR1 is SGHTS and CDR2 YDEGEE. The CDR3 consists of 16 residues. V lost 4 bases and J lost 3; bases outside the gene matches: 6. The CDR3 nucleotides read TGTGCCAGCAGCCCCTGGGGACAGGGGGCTACAGATACGCAGTATTTT. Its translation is CASSPWGQGATDTQYF.

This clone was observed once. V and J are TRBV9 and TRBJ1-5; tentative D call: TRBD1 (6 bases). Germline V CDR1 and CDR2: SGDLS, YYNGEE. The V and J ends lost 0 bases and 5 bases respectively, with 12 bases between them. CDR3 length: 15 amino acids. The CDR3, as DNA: TGTGCCAGCAGCGTAGAGGGGACACCGTATCAGCCCCAGCATTTT. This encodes CASSVEGTPYQPQHF.

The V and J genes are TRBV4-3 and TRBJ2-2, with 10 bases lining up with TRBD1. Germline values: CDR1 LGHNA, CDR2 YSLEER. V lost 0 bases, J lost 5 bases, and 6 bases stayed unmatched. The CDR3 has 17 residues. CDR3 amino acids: CASSQEIPGQGTGELFF. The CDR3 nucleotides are TGCGCCAGCAGCCAAGAAATTCCGGGACAGGGGACCGGGGAGCTGTTTTTT.

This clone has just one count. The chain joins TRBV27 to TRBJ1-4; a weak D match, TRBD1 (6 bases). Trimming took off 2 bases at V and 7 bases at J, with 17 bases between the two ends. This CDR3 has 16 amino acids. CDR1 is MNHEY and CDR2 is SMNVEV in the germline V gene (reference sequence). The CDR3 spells CASSLLWSQGSEKLFF. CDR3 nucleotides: TGTGCCAGCAGTTTACTGTGGTCCCAGGGGAGTGAAAAACTGTTTTTT.

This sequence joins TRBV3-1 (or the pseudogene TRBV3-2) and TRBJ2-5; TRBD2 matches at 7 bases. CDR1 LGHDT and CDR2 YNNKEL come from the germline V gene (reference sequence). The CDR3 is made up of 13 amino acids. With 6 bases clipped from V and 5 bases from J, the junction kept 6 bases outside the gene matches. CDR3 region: CASRHVGGETQYF. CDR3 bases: TGTGCCAGCAGGCATGTGGGGGGGGAGACCCAGTACTTC.

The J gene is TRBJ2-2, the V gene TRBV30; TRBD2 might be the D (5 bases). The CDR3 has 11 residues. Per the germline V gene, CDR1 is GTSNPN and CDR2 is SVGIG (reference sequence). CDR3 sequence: CARSGYRELFF. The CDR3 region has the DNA TGTGCAAGGAGCGGATACCGGGAGCTGTTTTTT.

This CDR3 reads CASSLVRLAGQETQYF. DNA for the CDR3: TGCGCCAGCAGTCTGGTTCGACTAGCCGGCCAAGAGACCCAGTACTTC. This sequence joins TRBV23-1 and TRBJ2-5; TRBD2 matches 7 bases. TRBV23-1 is an open reading frame whose function is uncertain. The CDR3 runs to 16 residues. J gave up 1 base and V 4 bases, and 9 bases lay outside the gene matches.

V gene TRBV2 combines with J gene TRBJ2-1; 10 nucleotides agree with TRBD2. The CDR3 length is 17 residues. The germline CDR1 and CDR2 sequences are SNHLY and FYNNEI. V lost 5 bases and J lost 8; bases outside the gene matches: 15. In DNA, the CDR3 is TGTGCCAGCAGTTCAACCATTAGCGGGAGGATCGGGGATGAGCAGTTCTTC. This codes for CASSSTISGRIGDEQFF.

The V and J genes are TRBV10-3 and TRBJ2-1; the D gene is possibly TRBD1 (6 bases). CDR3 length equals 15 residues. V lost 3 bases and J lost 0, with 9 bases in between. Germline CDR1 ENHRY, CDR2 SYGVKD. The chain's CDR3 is CAISDRGTSYNEQFF. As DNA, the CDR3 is TGTGCCATCAGTGACAGGGGAACCTCCTACAATGAGCAGTTCTTC.

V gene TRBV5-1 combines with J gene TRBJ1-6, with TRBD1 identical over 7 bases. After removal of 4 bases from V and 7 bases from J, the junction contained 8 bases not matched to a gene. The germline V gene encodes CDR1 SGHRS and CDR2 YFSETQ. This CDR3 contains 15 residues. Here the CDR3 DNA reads TGCGCCAGCAGCGGATGGACAGGCCGGAATTCACCCCTCCACTTT. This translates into CASSGWTGRNSPLHF.

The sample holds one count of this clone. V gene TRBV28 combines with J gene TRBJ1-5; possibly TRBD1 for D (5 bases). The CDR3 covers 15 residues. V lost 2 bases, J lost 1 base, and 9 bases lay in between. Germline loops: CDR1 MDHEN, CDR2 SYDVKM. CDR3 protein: CASSLRDRSNQPQHF. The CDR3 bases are TGTGCCAGCAGTTTAAGAGACAGAAGCAATCAGCCCCAGCATTTT.

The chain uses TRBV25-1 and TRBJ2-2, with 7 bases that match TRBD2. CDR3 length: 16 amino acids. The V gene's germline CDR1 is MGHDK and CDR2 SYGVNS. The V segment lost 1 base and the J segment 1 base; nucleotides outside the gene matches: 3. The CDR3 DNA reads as TGTGCCAGCAGTGAATGGGGCGGGGGGAACACCGGGGAGCTGTTTTTT. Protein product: CASSEWGGGNTGELFF.

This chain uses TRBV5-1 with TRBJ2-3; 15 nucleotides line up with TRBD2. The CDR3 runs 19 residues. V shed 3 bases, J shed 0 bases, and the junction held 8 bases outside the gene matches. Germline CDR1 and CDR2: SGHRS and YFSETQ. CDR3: CASSWAGTSGGLSTDTQYF. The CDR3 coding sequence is TGCGCCAGCAGCTGGGCCGGGACTAGCGGGGGGCTCAGCACAGATACGCAGTATTTT.

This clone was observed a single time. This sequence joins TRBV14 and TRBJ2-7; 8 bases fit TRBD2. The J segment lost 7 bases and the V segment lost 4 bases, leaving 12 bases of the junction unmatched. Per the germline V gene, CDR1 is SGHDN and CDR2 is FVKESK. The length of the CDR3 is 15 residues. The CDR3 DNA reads TGTGCCAGCAGCCCGAGGGCAAGCGGGACTAGTGAGCAGTACTTC. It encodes CASSPRASGTSEQYF. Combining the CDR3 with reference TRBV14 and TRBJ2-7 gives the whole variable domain EAGVTQFPSHSVIEKGQTVTLRCDPISGHDNLYWYRRVMGKEIKFLLHFVKESKQDESGMPNNRFLAERTGGTYSTLKVQPAELEDSGVYFCASSPRASGTSEQYFGPGTRLTVT.